This T cell receptor beta chain was recovered during a study of T cell therapy after organ transplantation. Study-wide background: T cells were expanded 2 to 3 weeks with 30 CMV class I/II epitopes. Two of the ten patients were classed as nonresponders. Across 2 to 6 intravenous infusions, patients got a median of 1.92 x 10^8 CMV-specific T cells.

CDR1 and CDR2 (germline): LNHDA, SQIVND (reference sequence). The CDR3 spans 12 residues. Deletions cut 5 bases from V and 7 bases from J, with 11 bases between. Study-wide results and limits: Few nonresponder expansions may reflect low coverage from poor CD8+ yield.

Method: immunoSEQ multiplex PCR; TCRdb's copy keeps in-frame clones and lacks some. The table lists 51,000 or so clones, approximately 94% of them singletons. A word on this clone: Its target is not known.

The rearrangement joins TRBV19 to TRBJ1-1; the D gene is possibly TRBD1 (6 bases). The input for sequencing was CD8+ T cells from blood, taken before autologous CMV-specific T cell therapy. This TCR was sampled from a human patient who had received a solid organ transplant and had CMV disease. CDR3 coding DNA: TGTGCCAGTAGTGGGGGCAGTCTTGAAGCTTTCTTT. Residues: CASSGGSLEAFF.